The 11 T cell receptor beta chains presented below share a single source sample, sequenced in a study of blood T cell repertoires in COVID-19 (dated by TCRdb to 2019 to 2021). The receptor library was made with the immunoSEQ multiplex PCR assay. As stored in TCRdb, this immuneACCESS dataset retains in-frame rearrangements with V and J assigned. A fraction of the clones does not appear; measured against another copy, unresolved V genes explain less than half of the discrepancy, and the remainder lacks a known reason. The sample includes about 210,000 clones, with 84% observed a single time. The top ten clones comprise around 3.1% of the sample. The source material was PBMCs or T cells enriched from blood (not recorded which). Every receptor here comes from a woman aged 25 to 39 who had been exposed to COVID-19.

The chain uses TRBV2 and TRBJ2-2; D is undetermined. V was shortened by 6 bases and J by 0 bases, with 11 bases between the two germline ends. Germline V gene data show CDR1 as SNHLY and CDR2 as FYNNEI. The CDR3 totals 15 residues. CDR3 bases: TGTGCCAGCAGAGTCGATAACTCGAACACCGGGGAGCTGTTTTTT. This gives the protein CASRVDNSNTGELFF.

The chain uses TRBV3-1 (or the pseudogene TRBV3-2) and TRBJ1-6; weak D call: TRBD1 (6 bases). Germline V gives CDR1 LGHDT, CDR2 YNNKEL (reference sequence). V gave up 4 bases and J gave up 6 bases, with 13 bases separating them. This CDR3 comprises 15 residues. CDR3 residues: CASSRRDRLNSPLHF. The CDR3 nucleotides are TGTGCCAGCAGCCGGCGAGACAGGCTTAATTCACCCCTCCACTTT.

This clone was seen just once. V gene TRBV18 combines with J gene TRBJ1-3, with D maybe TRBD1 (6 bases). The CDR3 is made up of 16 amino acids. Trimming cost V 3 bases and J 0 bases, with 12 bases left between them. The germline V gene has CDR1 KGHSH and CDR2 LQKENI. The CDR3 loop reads CASSPGQTNSGNTIYF. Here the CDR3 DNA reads TGTGCCAGCTCACCCGGACAGACAAACTCTGGAAACACCATATATTTT.

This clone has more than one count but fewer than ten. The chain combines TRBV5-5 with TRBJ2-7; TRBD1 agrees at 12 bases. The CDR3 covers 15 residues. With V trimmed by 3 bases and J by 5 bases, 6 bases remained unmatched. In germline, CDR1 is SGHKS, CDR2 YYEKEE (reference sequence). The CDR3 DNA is TGTGCCAGCAGCTCCCGGGGACAGGGGGCCCACGAGCAGTACTTC. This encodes CASSSRGQGAHEQYF.

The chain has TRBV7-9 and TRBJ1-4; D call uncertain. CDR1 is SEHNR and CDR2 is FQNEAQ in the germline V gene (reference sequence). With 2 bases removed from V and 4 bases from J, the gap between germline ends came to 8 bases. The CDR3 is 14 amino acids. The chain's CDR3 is CASSLSGNNEKLFF. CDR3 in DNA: TGTGCCAGCAGCTTATCGGGGAATAATGAAAAACTGTTTTTT.

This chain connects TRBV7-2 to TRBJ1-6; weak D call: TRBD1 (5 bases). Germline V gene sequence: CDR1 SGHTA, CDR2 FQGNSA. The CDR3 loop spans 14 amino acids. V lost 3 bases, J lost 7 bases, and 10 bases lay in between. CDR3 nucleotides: TGTGCCAGCAGCTTCGCAGGGCCGAATTCACCCCTCCACTTT. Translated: CASSFAGPNSPLHF.

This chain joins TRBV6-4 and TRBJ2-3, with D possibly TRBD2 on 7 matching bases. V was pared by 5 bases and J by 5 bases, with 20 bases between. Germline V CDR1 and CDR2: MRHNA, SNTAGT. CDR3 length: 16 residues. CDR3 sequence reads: CASSPWGGGAEDTQYF. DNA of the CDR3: TGTGCCAGCAGTCCCTGGGGTGGGGGGGCCGAAGATACGCAGTATTTT.

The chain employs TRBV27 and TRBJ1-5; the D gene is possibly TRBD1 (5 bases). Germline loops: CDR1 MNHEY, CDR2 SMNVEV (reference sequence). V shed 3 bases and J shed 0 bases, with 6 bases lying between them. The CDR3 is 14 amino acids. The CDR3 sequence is CASSLQGSNQPQHF. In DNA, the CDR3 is TGTGCCAGCAGTTTGCAGGGTAGCAATCAGCCCCAGCATTTT.

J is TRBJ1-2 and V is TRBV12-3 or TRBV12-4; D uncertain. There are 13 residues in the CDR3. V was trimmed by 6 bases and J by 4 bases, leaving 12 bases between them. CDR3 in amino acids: CASSLGRFYGYTF. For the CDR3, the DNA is TGTGCCAGCAGCCTAGGGAGGTTCTATGGCTACACCTTC.

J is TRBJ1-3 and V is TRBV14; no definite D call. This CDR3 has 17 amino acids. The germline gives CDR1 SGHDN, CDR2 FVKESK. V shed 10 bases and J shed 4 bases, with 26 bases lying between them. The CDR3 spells CATTDGTALWPGNTIYF. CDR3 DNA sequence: TGTGCCACCACCGATGGCACAGCCCTCTGGCCAGGAAACACCATATATTTT.

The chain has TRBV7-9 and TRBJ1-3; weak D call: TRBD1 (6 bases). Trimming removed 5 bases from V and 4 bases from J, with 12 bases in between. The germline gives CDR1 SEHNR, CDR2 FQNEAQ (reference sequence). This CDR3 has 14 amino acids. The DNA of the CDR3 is TGTGCCAGCAGCGACAGGAGTGACGGAAACACCATATATTTT. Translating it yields CASSDRSDGNTIYF.